The clone carrying this T cell receptor (beta chain) was picked up a small number of times. The antigen remains unidentified. This sequence may be a read error, since a much larger clone differs from it by one base. The sample comes from a study of regulatory T cells in long-lasting Graves disease. The overall study: The definition of persistent Graves' disease was over 5 years of antithyroid drugs with positive TSH receptor antibodies. Study results and caveats: Analyses excluded thyroid tissue, covering peripheral blood alone. Persistent patients had more shared public clonotypes (fewer than 3,000) than new patients (966).

Time point here: persistent/refractory GD, antithyroid drugs over 5 years with positive TRAb. The TCR library was made from RNA that had been extracted from PBMCs in TRIzol. Building of the TCR beta libraries involved iRepertoire HTBI primers and Arm-PCR of CDR3 regions. TCRdb re-called the multiplex PCR reads through MiXCR, storing one row per CDR3 protein. The sample comprises some 330,000 distinct CDR3 sequences, 20% to 25% of which are singletons, and around 30% rests with the top ten. V lost 4 bases and J 1 base, leaving 7 bases between the germline ends. The CDR3 length is 13 residues. The germline V gene encodes CDR1 MNHEY and CDR2 SVGEGT.

This TCR was sampled from a woman aged 35 to 49 with Graves disease. The V gene is TRBV6-2 or TRBV6-3, the J gene TRBJ1-1; the D is unclear. The sequencing used peripheral blood mononuclear cells (PBMCs), collected when the disease was refractory, from a patient treated with antithyroid drugs. The CDR3 nucleotides read TGTGCCAGCAGTTTATACGGGAACACTGAAGCTTTCTTT. This translates into CASSLYGNTEAFF.